This record covers a single T cell receptor beta chain. Its antigen is not identified. This entry comes from a study of CD8 T cells in Susac syndrome. Study-wide results and limits: The authors acknowledged that the study's TCR sequencing and HLA analysis involved relatively few individuals.

Sequencing targeted TCR beta in T cells from blood (CD8+ and CD4+). Negative isolation was used for CD8+ and CD4+ T cells and FACS enrichment for TEMRA cells. After extraction with the RNeasy kit, about 0.5 to 1 ug of the RNA was reverse transcribed using random hexamers. By means of immunoSEQ multiplex PCR, TCR beta CDR3 spanning 54 Vbeta and 13 Jbeta underwent amplification. MiXCR, applied by TCRdb to the immunoSEQ multiplex PCR reads, yields one record per CDR3 protein. This repertoire shows fewer than 350,000 distinct CDR3 sequences, about 89% found once; its top ten account for approximately 0.18%. J gave up 8 bases and V 4 bases, and 4 bases lay outside the gene matches. This CDR3 comprises 15 residues.

The chain carries TRBV12-3 or TRBV12-4 and TRBJ2-1; 14 bases are a match to TRBD2. Sequencing was carried out using CD8+ T cells from PBMCs. The clonotype was recovered from a human donor with multiple sclerosis. The CDR3 sequence: CASSSGLAGVHEQFF. DNA of the CDR3: TGTGCCAGCAGTTCGGGACTAGCGGGAGTTCATGAGCAGTTCTTC.